The T cell receptor beta chain described here comes from a study of spatial heterogeneity in lung cancer. Study context: Alpha-chain sequences were consistently detected less often than beta-chain sequences. Study-wide results and caveats: The study estimated about 7.2% alpha and over 12% beta chain coverage of tumor T cells. In tumors, expanded intratumoral alpha and beta TCR counts tracked mutation counts.

The CDR3 sequence is 12 residues long. V lost 4 bases to trimming and J lost 2 bases, with 8 bases between them. Germline CDR1 is SQVTM and CDR2 is ANQGSEA. With regard to this clonotype: As yet, its antigen is unknown. The library was prepared for alpha chains; this beta chain is a stray read, so its frequency means little.

TCRdb re-analysed the 5' RACE reads in MiXCR, keeping a single row per CDR3 protein. The sample has over a thousand distinct CDR3 sequences; 32% are singletons. The sample's time point: sample taken at primary tumor resection. Samples came from some 73 TRACERx patients with untreated early-stage lung cancer. Whole RNA, which was extracted from tumor, nontumor lung tissue or frozen PBMC, was sequenced without any cell sorting. This chain joins TRBV29-1 and TRBJ1-2; D call uncertain. This TCR derives from a male donor with early-stage non-small cell lung cancer. The sample in question was lung tumor tissue, obtained at surgery. In DNA form, the CDR3 reads TGCAGCGTTGTAGACCAGAACTATGGCTACACCTTC. It codes for CSVVDQNYGYTF.